This TCR beta chain was recorded in a study of Ad26.COV2.S vaccination and SARS-CoV-2 variants. Trimming removed 2 bases from V and 5 bases from J; junction bases left unmatched: 7. Per germline, CDR1 SGHKS and CDR2 YYEKEE (reference sequence). This CDR3 contains 15 residues. Treatment denoted: roughly 18 received Ad26.COV2.S at low or high dose, single or two shots; about 5 received placebo; per-sample allocation not given. Day 63 following the first vaccine or placebo injection was when the samples were taken. Generated by immunoSEQ multiplex PCR, the TCRdb table keeps only in-frame clones and is missing some. The sample comprises 250,000 to 300,000 clones, about 89% of which are singletons, and about 3.1% rests with the top ten.

The sample consisted of peripheral blood, taken in a trial of Ad26.COV2.S vaccine versus placebo. The TCR was taken from a person between 18 and 65 years old who received the Ad26.COV2.S COVID-19 vaccine or a placebo. The chain employs TRBV5-5 and TRBJ2-5, with 9 positions matching TRBD1. CDR3 amino acids: CASSFGQGSRETQYF. The CDR3 region has the DNA TGTGCCAGCAGCTTTGGACAGGGGTCAAGGGAGACCCAGTACTTC.